These T cell receptor beta chains were read from a single sample in a study of T cells after yellow fever vaccination. In TCRdb, the 5' RACE reads were re-called with MiXCR into one record per CDR3 protein. Here the sample spans 200,000 to 300,000 distinct CDR3 sequences, 6% to 7.5% being singletons. Material: CD4+ T cells sorted from PBMCs, obtained 15 days after the yellow fever booster vaccination. All receptors derive from a man younger than 40 who received the YFV17D yellow fever vaccine. Both conserved end residues are part of each CDR3. D genes are given only for firm matches. Size tells how often a clone was seen (once, few, many) or the class of an expanded clone, and some rows leave it out.

TRBJ2-7	NA	NA	TRBV9	TGTGCCAGCAGCCCCAACGCGGGACGGACCTCCTACGAGCAGTACTTC	CASSPNAGRTSYEQYF
TRBJ2-3	NA	NA	TRBV7-8	TGTGCCAGCACCATACGAAGGATACCAGATACGCAGTATTTT	CASTIRRIPDTQYF
TRBJ2-5	NA	many	TRBV7-9	TGTGCCAGCAGCTTAGAACGGATCCAAGAGACCCAGTACTTC	CASSLERIQETQYF
TRBJ2-3	NA	NA	TRBV10-3	TGTGCCATCGGGTCGGATACGCAGTATTTT	CAIGSDTQYF
TRBJ2-5	NA	NA	TRBV4-3	TGCGCCAGCAGCCGCAGCCCCGGGACCTCAGAGACCCAGTACTTC	CASSRSPGTSETQYF
TRBJ2-6	TRBD1	NA	TRBV2	TGTGCCATCTCCCGGGACAGGGTATTAGGGGCCAACGTCCTGACTTTC	CAISRDRVLGANVLTF
TRBJ2-1	NA	many	TRBV6-4	TGTGCCAGCAGTCCAGCTGGGGGGAGGCATGAGCAGTTCTTC	CASSPAGGRHEQFF
TRBJ2-3	TRBD2	many	TRBV7-3	TGTGCCAGCAGCTCCCCCCGGGAGGCAGATACGCAGTATTTT	CASSSPREADTQYF
TRBJ1-1	NA	many	TRBV12-3/TRBV12-4	TGTGCCAGCAGTTTCGGAGGGTTACTCGCTGAAGCTTTCTTT	CASSFGGLLAEAFF
TRBJ2-3	NA	many	TRBV5-1	TGCGCCAGCAGCCCGTGGGCGGGAAAAACAGATACGCAGTATTTT	CASSPWAGKTDTQYF
TRBJ2-7	TRBD2	few	TRBV20-1	TGCAGTGCTACCCACTCAGGCGGGGGAGTAGGAGAGCAGTACTTC	CSATHSGGGVGEQYF
TRBJ2-5	NA	many	TRBV19	TGTGCCAGTAGTCCCGAGGGGGAAGAGACCCAGTACTTC	CASSPEGEETQYF
TRBJ2-1	TRBD2	NA	TRBV10-3	TGTGCCATCAGTGAGGGAGCGGGGGGACTGGCTGAGCAGTTCTTC	CAISEGAGGLAEQFF
TRBJ2-2	TRBD1	NA	TRBV6-5	TGTGCCAGCAGTTACTCCCTTTGGGACAGGGGAGGGACCGGGGAGCTGTTTTTT	CASSYSLWDRGGTGELFF
TRBJ2-1	NA	many	TRBV7-9	TGTGCCAGCACCTTAGACCAGTCGCCGGGGAATGAGCAGTTCTTC	CASTLDQSPGNEQFF
TRBJ2-5	TRBD2	many	TRBV7-7	TGTGCCAGCAGCCCAACTAGCGGGGAAGAGACCCAGTACTTC	CASSPTSGEETQYF
TRBJ2-5	TRBD2	NA	TRBV29-1	TGCAGCGTTGAGGGGTATGGGGAGGGAGAGACCCAGTACTTC	CSVEGYGEGETQYF
TRBJ1-1	NA	many	TRBV20-1	TGCAGTGCTGTAAATGGCAGGGGAAACACTGAAGCTTTCTTT	CSAVNGRGNTEAFF
TRBJ2-1	TRBD2	few	TRBV5-1	TGCGCCAGCAGCCTGCTGGCTAGCGGCTCCTACAATGAGCAGTTCTTC	CASSLLASGSYNEQFF
TRBJ2-7	NA	many	TRBV12-3/TRBV12-4	TGTGCCAGCAGCCTCGAACCCTACTACGAGCAGTACTTC	CASSLEPYYEQYF
TRBJ2-7	NA	NA	TRBV7-2	TGTGCCAGCAGCTTAGTAGACCGCTACGAGCAGTACTTC	CASSLVDRYEQYF
TRBJ2-5	NA	few	TRBV20-1	TGCAGTGCTAGTAGGGGTGACTTTAAAGAGACCCAGTACTTC	CSASRGDFKETQYF
TRBJ1-5	NA	many	TRBV5-5	TGTGCCAGCAGCTTTTGGGTCAATCAGCCCCAGCATTTT	CASSFWVNQPQHF
TRBJ2-5	NA	many	TRBV18	TGTGCCAGCTCACCAGCTAGGTCGGAGACCCAGTACTTC	CASSPARSETQYF
TRBJ2-1	TRBD2	many	TRBV5-4	TGTGCCAGCAGCCCGGGAGTTAGCGGGAGCAATGAGCAGTTCTTC	CASSPGVSGSNEQFF
TRBJ2-5	NA	NA	TRBV5-1	TGCGCCAGCAGCAATGGGCAGTCAGAGACCCAGTACTTC	CASSNGQSETQYF
TRBJ2-1	NA	NA	TRBV11-2	TGTGCCAGCAGCTTAGAAGTCGGGCGGGGTTCCCAGTTCTTC	CASSLEVGRGSQFF
TRBJ2-7	NA	few	TRBV5-1	TGCGCCAGCAGCCCGGAACGTCTGCCCGGGACTTATATGTACTTC	CASSPERLPGTYMYF
TRBJ1-2	NA	NA	TRBV20-1	TGCAGTGCTAGAGATTTTAGGGCCACCTGGAACTATGGCTACACCTTC	CSARDFRATWNYGYTF
TRBJ2-5	TRBD2	NA	TRBV4-2	TGTGCCAGCAGTCTAACTAGCGGGACCCTTCAAGAGACCCAGTACTTC	CASSLTSGTLQETQYF
TRBJ2-7	NA	few	TRBV7-2	TGTGCCAGCAGCTTAAGTGGACCGTCGCCTGAGCAGTACTTC	CASSLSGPSPEQYF
TRBJ2-2	NA	few	TRBV7-2	TGTGCCAGCAAGATAGGGACGAACACCGGGGAGCTGTTTTTT	CASKIGTNTGELFF
TRBJ2-7	TRBD2	few	TRBV7-2	TGTGCCAGCAGCGACACCGGGACTAGCGGTTACGAGCAGTACTTC	CASSDTGTSGYEQYF
TRBJ1-3	NA	few	TRBV5-6	TGTGCCAGCAGCTTAGGATTCCTATCTTCCACAAACACCATATATTTT	CASSLGFLSSTNTIYF
TRBJ1-5	NA	NA	TRBV19	TGTGCCAGTAATGAGGCCGGGTCTCAGCCCCAGCATTTT	CASNEAGSQPQHF